One sample yielded the 9 T cell receptor beta chains listed below, sequenced in a study of blood T cell repertoires in COVID-19. Libraries were prepared by immunoSEQ multiplex PCR; TCRdb keeps only in-frame clonotypes and omits some of them. Of about 71,000 clones listed, more than 75% are singletons. Material for sequencing was peripheral blood. The receptors were sampled from a woman older than 75 with acute or convalescent COVID-19.

The genes are TRBV19 and TRBJ2-1; 8 nucleotides agree with TRBD1. The CDR3 sequence is 15 residues long. Germline lookup yields CDR1 LNHDA and CDR2 SQIVND (reference sequence). Trimming removed 4 bases from V and 2 bases from J; junction bases left unmatched: 4. CDR3 sequence (DNA): TGTGCCAGTAGTAACAGGGGGAGGACCTACAATGAGCAGTTCTTC. Its translation: CASSNRGRTYNEQFF.

This chain connects TRBV4-2 to TRBJ2-6, with TRBD1 identical over 7 bases. Germline V lookup: CDR1 LGHNA, CDR2 YNFKEQ. With V trimmed by 0 bases and J by 2 bases, 1 base remained unmatched. The CDR3 sequence is 16 residues long. CDR3 protein: CASSQETGAGANVLTF. The CDR3, as DNA: TGTGCCAGCAGCCAAGAAACAGGGGCTGGGGCCAACGTCCTGACTTTC.

CDR3 protein: CASSQGGDEKLFF. In nucleotides, the CDR3 is TGTGCCAGCAGCCAAGGAGGAGATGAAAAACTGTTTTTT. The chain uses TRBV3-1 (or the pseudogene TRBV3-2) and TRBJ1-4; no clear D. There are 13 residues in the CDR3. Germline-derived CDR1 and CDR2 are LGHDT and YNNKEL (reference sequence). Trimming shortened V by 1 base and J by 6 bases, and 6 bases separated the two germline ends.

The chain has TRBV9 and TRBJ2-5; weak D call: TRBD1 (6 bases). The length of the CDR3 is 15 residues. V was cut by 4 bases and J by 5 bases, with 18 bases left in between. The V gene's germline CDR1 is SGDLS and CDR2 YYNGEE. The DNA of the CDR3 is TGTGCCAGCAGCTTCGCAGGGGCCGCTCGGGAGACCCAGTACTTC. This translates into CASSFAGAARETQYF. The variable domain in full, completed from reference TRBV9 and TRBJ2-5, reads DSGVTQTPKHLITATGQRVTLRCSPRSGDLSVYWYQQSLDQGLQFLIQYYNGEERAKGNILERFSAQQFPDLHSELNLSSLELGDSALYFCASSFAGAARETQYFGPGTRLLVL.

The chain links TRBV27 to TRBJ2-7; perhaps TRBD2 as D (5 bases). CDR3 size: 11 residues. Trimming pared 5 bases from V and 4 bases from J, leaving 6 bases between. Germline V gives CDR1 MNHEY, CDR2 SMNVEV (reference sequence). The CDR3 DNA is TGTGCCAGCAGTCCGGGGTACGAGCAGTACTTC. It yields the protein CASSPGYEQYF.

This clone was observed once. The chain joins TRBV12-3 or TRBV12-4 to TRBJ2-3; D unresolved. The CDR3 contains 13 residues. V lost 5 bases, J lost 9 bases, and 15 bases lay in between. The CDR3 region is CASSHPIPPTQYF. Here the CDR3 DNA reads TGTGCCAGCAGTCATCCTATTCCCCCCACGCAGTATTTT.

The V call is TRBV7-2, the J call TRBJ2-7, with D uncertain. V lost 4 bases, J lost 2 bases, and 12 bases lay in between. The CDR3 is made up of 14 amino acids. Germline CDR1 SGHTA, CDR2 FQGNSA. The DNA of the CDR3 is TGTGCCAGCAGCTCCCAGGTGCCCCCCTACGAGCAGTACTTC. Translation gives CASSSQVPPYEQYF.

The gene calls are TRBV7-7 and TRBJ2-2; 9 bases are a match to TRBD2. Germline CDR1 reads SSHAT; CDR2 reads FNYEAQ (reference sequence). This CDR3 is built from 16 residues. J lost 4 bases, V lost 3 bases, and 6 bases had no gene match. The CDR3: CASSFSLAGATGELFF. The CDR3 region has the DNA TGTGCCAGCAGCTTTAGTTTAGCGGGAGCCACCGGGGAGCTGTTTTTT.

The genes are TRBV3-1 (or the pseudogene TRBV3-2) and TRBJ2-3; D possibly corresponds to TRBD1 (6 bases). V lost 5 bases to trimming and J lost 5 bases, with 17 bases between them. The CDR3 totals 15 residues. Germline CDR1 reads LGHDT; CDR2 reads YNNKEL (reference sequence). CDR3 sequence: CASSSSQRGIDTQYF. The CDR3 DNA is TGTGCCAGCAGCTCTTCCCAAAGGGGGATAGATACGCAGTATTTT.